This T cell receptor (beta chain) was obtained from a study of blood T cell repertoires in COVID-19. In the study overall: T cells, B-cell-depleted T cells, or PBMCs supplied cDNA or gDNA.

This CDR3 has 14 residues. V dropped 5 bases and J dropped 8; count of bases not matched to a gene: 3. Germline loops: CDR1 SNHLY, CDR2 FYNNEI. In the original processing: Amplification of reference gene primers provided the estimated nucleated cell counts. Clones were sequenced by immunoSEQ multiplex PCR, and TCRdb holds only the in-frame ones, with some missing. V and J calls and clone size are given by that table; D and trimming were obtained from the DNA. This sample has 55,000 to 75,000 clones, with approximately 83% found just once. The sequencing sample was made of peripheral blood. This receptor was taken from a man older than 75 with COVID-19, enrolled during active disease. The chain couples TRBV2 to TRBJ2-1; 13 bases match TRBD2. CDR3 nucleotides: TGTGCCAGCAGTACTAGCGGGAGGGGGGATGAGCAGTTCTTC. Its protein is CASSTSGRGDEQFF.